This T cell receptor beta chain was sequenced for a study of T cells after posttransplantation cyclophosphamide. Broader study findings: Later blood repertoires were often dominated by clones from the donor CD8+ memory compartment.

The V gene lost 5 bases and the J gene lost 1 base, with 10 bases spanning the gap. The length of the CDR3 is 13 residues. CDR1 and CDR2 from the germline V gene are SGHTS and YDEGEE. The method was immunoSEQ multiplex PCR; TCRdb's version includes in-frame clones alone and lacks a portion of them. The sample includes tens of thousands of clones, about three quarters of them seen just once. The table lists this clone with many counts. As yet, its antigen is unknown. A marrow graft followed busulfan-fludarabine conditioning, with cyclophosphamide on days +3 and +4. The V call is TRBV5-8, the J call TRBJ2-7; D uncertain. This clonotype originated in a female patient aged 35 to 55 who received an allogeneic stem cell transplant from a related donor, was CMV-positive, and had no GVHD. Some T cells may be the graft donor's. The material sequenced was CD4+ T cells sorted from blood, taken approximately 2,000 days after a stem cell transplant with posttransplant cyclophosphamide. CDR3 nucleotides: TGTGCCAGCAGTTCGAGACATTCCTACGAGCAGTACTTC. It codes for CASSSRHSYEQYF.